The clone carrying this TCR beta chain has more than one count but fewer than ten. Its specificity is not known. The table came from immunoSEQ multiplex PCR; TCRdb's copy has only in-frame clones and leaves some out. The sample includes approximately 170,000 clones, about 88% seen only once; the top ten take 11%. The sample originates from a study of radiation and T cells in renal cell carcinoma. Time point denoted: blood 4 weeks post-SBRT, at nephrectomy. Indicated treatment: 15 Gy SBRT to primary tumor, nephrectomy 4 weeks later. Notes on the study in general: Top tumor clonotypes rose in blood 2 weeks post-radiation, then contracted.

V shed 3 bases and J shed 1 base, with 9 bases lying between them. CDR1 is LNHNV, CDR2 YYDKDF, per germline (reference sequence). The CDR3 runs to 14 residues. V and J are TRBV15 and TRBJ1-1; D is unresolved. The origin of this receptor is a woman aged 50 to 65 with renal cell carcinoma. The sample here was blood, taken from a patient whose treatment included radiotherapy and nephrectomy. CDR3 amino acids: CATSRGFANTEAFF. The CDR3 DNA follows: TGTGCCACCAGCAGGGGGTTCGCGAACACTGAAGCTTTCTTT.